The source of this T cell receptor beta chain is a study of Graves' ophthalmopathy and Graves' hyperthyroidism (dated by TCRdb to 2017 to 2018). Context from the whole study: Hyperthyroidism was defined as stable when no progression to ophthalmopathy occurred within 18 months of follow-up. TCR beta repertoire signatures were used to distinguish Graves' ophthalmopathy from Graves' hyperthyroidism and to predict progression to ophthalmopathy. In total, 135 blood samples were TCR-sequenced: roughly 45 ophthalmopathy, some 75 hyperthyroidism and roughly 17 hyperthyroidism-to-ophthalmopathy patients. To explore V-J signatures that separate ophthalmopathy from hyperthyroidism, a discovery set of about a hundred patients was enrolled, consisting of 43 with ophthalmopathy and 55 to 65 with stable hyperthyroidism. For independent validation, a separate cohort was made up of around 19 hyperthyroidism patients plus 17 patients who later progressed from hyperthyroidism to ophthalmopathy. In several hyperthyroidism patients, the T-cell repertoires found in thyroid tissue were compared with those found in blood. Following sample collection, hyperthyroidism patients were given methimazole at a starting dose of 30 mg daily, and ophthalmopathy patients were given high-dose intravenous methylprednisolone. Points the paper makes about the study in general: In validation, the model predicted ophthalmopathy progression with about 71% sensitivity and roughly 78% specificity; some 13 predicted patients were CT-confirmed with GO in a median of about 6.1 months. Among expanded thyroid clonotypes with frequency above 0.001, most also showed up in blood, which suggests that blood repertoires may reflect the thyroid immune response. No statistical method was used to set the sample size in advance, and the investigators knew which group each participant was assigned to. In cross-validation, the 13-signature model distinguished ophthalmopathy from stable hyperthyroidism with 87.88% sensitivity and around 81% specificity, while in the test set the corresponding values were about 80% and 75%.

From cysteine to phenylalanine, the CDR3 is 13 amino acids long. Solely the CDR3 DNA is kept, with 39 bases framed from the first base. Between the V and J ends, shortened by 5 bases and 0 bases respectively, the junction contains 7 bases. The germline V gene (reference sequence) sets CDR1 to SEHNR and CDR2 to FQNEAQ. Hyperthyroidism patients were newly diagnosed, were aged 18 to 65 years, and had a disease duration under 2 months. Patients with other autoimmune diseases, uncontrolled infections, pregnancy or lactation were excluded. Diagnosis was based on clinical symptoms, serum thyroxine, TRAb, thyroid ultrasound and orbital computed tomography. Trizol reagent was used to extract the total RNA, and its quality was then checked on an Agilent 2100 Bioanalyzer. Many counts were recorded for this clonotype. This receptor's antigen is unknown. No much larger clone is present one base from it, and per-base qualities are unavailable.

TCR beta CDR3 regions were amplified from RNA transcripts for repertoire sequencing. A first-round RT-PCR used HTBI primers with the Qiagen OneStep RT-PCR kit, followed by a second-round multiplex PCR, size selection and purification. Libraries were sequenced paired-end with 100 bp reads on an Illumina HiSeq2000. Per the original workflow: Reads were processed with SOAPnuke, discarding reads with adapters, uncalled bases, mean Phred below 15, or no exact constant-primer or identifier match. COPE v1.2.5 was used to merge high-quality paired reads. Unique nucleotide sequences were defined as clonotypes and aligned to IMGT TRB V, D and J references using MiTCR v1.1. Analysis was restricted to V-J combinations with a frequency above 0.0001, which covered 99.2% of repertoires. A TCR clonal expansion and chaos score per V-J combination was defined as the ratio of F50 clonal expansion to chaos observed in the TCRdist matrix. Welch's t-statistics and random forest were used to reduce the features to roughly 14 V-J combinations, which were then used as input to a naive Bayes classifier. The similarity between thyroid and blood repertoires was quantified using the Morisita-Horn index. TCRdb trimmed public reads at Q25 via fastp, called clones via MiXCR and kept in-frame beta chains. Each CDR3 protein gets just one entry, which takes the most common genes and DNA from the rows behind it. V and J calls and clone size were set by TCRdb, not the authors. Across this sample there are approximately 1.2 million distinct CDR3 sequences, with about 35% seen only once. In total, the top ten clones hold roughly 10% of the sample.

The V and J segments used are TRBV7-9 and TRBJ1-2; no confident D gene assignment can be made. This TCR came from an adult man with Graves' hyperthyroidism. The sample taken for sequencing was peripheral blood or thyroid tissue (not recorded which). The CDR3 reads CASSPAANYGYTF. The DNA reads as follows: TGTGCCAGCAGCCCGGCCGCTAACTATGGCTACACCTTC.